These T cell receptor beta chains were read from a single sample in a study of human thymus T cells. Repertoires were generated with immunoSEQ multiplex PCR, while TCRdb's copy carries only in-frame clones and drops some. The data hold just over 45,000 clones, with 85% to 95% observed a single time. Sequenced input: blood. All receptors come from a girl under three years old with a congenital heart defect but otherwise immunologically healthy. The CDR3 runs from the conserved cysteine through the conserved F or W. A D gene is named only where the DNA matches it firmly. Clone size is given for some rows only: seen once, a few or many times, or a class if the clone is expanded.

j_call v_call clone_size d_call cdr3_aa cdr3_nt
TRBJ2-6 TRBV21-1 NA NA CASSNQKRKRQGPGTGANVLTF TGTGCCAGCAGCAACCAAAAGAGGAAAAGACAGGGTCCAGGGACTGGGGCCAACGTCCTGACTTTC
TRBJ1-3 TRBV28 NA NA CATAEGQGNTIYF TGTGCCACTGCAGAGGGGCAAGGAAACACCATATATTTT
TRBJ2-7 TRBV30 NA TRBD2 CAWRLAGGPYEQYF TGTGCCTGGCGCCTAGCGGGAGGGCCCTACGAGCAGTACTTC
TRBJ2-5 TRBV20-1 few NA CSAAGRETQYF TGCAGTGCGGCAGGGAGGGAGACCCAGTACTTC
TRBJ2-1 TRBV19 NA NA CASSTIDNEQFF TGTGCCAGTAGTACGATCGACAATGAGCAGTTCTTC
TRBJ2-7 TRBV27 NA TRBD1 CASSLLQTGLPLEQYF TGTGCCAGCAGTTTGCTTCAGACAGGGCTACCACTCGAGCAGTACTTC
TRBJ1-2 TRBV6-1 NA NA CASSEGGDRDGYTF TGTGCCAGCAGTGAAGGAGGGGACCGGGATGGCTACACCTTC
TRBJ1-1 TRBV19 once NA CASSMWDQTFF TGTGCCAGTAGTATGTGGGACCAAACTTTCTTT
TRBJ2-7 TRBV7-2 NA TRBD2 CASSLVGTSGAEQYF TGTGCCAGCAGCTTAGTTGGGACTAGCGGGGCCGAGCAGTACTTC
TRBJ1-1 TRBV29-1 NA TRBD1 CSVEWTGSTESFF TGCAGCGTTGAGTGGACAGGGTCTACTGAATCTTTCTTT
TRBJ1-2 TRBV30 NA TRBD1 CAWTKTGAGGYTF TGTGCCTGGACCAAGACAGGGGCGGGCGGCTACACCTTC
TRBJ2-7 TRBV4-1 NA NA CASSQVSGLISYEQYF TGCGCCAGCAGCCAAGTTTCCGGACTGATCTCCTACGAGCAGTACTTC
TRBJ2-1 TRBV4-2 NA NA CASSQDLNEQFF TGTGCCAGCAGCCAAGATCTCAATGAGCAGTTCTTC
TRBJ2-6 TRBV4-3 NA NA CASSPRRAGANVLTF TGCGCCAGCAGCCCCCGGAGGGCTGGGGCCAACGTCCTGACTTTC
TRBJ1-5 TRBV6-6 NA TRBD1 CASSPDRVSNQPQHF TGTGCCAGCAGCCCTGACAGGGTCAGCAATCAGCCCCAGCATTTT
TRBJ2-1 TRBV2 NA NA CASRPSLPSYNEQFF TGTGCCAGCAGACCTTCACTACCCTCCTACAATGAGCAGTTCTTC
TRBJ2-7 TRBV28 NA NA CASSLGQEYEQYF TGTGCCAGCAGTTTAGGACAAGAGTACGAGCAGTACTTC